These 27 T cell receptor beta chains came from one sample sequenced in a study of shared clonotypes between healthy human individuals. Profiling relied on immunoSEQ multiplex PCR, and the TCRdb table lists in-frame clones only, not all of them. This table holds about 1.1 million clones, approximately 78% found once. Material: memory CD4+ T cells from PBMCs. As for subset: CD45RA-negative fraction. The receptors derive from a man between 18 and 29 years old in good health. Some clones in this sample may be carry-over from other donors' samples.

About this clone itself: In the same sample, other DNA sequences code for this CDR3. V and J are TRBV5-1 and TRBJ2-7, with 10 bases matching TRBD1. Losses at the gene ends were 3 bases for V and 1 base for J; bases not matched to a gene: 4. The germline gives CDR1 SGHRS, CDR2 YFSETQ. The CDR3 spans 15 residues. CDR3 in DNA: TGCGCCAGCAGCTCCGGGACAGGGGTTTCCTACGAGCAGTACTTC. Encoded protein: CASSSGTGVSYEQYF. Looking up the rest from reference TRBV5-1 and TRBJ2-7 gives the full variable domain: KAGVTQTPRYLIKTRGQQVTLSCSPISGHRSVSWYQQTPGQGLQFLFEYFSETQRNKGNFPGRFSGRQFSNSRSEMNVSTLELGDSALYLCASSSGTGVSYEQYFGPGTRLTVT.

This chain uses TRBV6-5 with TRBJ1-1; D might be TRBD1 (6 bases). Per the germline V gene, CDR1 is MNHEY and CDR2 is SVGAGI. Trimming removed 6 bases at V and 11 bases at J, with 16 bases between. This CDR3 comprises 12 residues. The CDR3 region has the DNA TGTGCCAGCAGCCTGGACAGCGGAAGTGCTTTCTTT. Protein sequence: CASSLDSGSAFF.

The chain has TRBV5-1 and TRBJ2-5, with D maybe TRBD2 (6 bases). The germline CDR1 and CDR2 sequences are SGHRS and YFSETQ. Trimming left V 4 bases short and J 4 bases short, with 14 bases between. The CDR3 extends over 14 amino acids. CDR3 DNA sequence: TGCGCCAGCAGCCAACGAAACGGGGGAGAGACCCAGTACTTC. This translates into CASSQRNGGETQYF.

V is TRBV5-1 and J is TRBJ2-3; D unclear. Germline assignment: CDR1 SGHRS and CDR2 YFSETQ. V was cut by 6 bases and J by 2 bases, with 13 bases left in between. The CDR3 spans 14 residues. The CDR3 sequence is CASIDDSATDTQYF. Here the CDR3 DNA reads TGCGCCAGCATAGACGATTCAGCCACAGATACGCAGTATTTT.

This clone was seen only a few times. The rearrangement links TRBV7-2 to TRBJ2-5; 8 bases fit TRBD2. This CDR3 is 17 amino acids long. Losses at the gene ends were 2 bases for V and 4 bases for J; bases not matched to a gene: 12. CDR1 SGHTA and CDR2 FQGNSA come from the germline V gene. The CDR3 sequence is CASSLMVGLAGAETQYF. The CDR3 coding sequence is TGTGCCAGCAGCTTAATGGTCGGTCTAGCGGGCGCAGAGACCCAGTACTTC. The whole variable domain, remainder taken from reference TRBV7-2 and TRBJ2-5, is GAGVSQSPSNKVTEKGKDVELRCDPISGHTALYWYRQSLGQGLEFLIYFQGNSAPDKSGLPSDRFSAERTGGSVSTLTIQRTQQEDSAVYLCASSLMVGLAGAETQYFGPGTRLLVL.

The gene calls are TRBV10-3 and TRBJ2-5; a possible D gene is TRBD2 (7 bases). Germline V CDR1 and CDR2: ENHRY, SYGVKD. V lost 4 bases to trimming and J lost 5 bases, with 11 bases between them. The CDR3 sequence is 13 residues long. As DNA, the CDR3 is TGTGCCATCAGTGGGGGGGGCTGGGAGACCCAGTACTTC. Residues: CAISGGGWETQYF.

This chain uses TRBV6-6 with TRBJ2-7, with TRBD2 as a possible D gene (6 bases). The germline V gene encodes CDR1 MNHNY and CDR2 SVGAGI (reference sequence). This CDR3 is 12 amino acids long. The germline V and J ends were trimmed by 6 bases and 7 bases, with 13 bases remaining between them. In DNA, the CDR3 is TGTGCCAGCAGCTCTTCGGGGGAAGAGCAGTACTTC. This sequence encodes CASSSSGEEQYF.

The chain joins TRBV15 to TRBJ2-1; a weak D match, TRBD1 (5 bases). With 5 bases removed from V and 5 bases from J, the gap between germline ends came to 10 bases. Germline-derived CDR1 and CDR2 are LNHNV and YYDKDF (reference sequence). This CDR3 is built from 13 residues. The CDR3 DNA reads as TGTGCCACCAGCGGCTCACAGGACAATGAGCAGTTCTTC. It is translated as CATSGSQDNEQFF.

This chain links TRBV2 with TRBJ2-2; D tentatively reads TRBD1 or TRBD2 (5 bases each). Trimming left V 7 bases short and J 6 bases short, with 21 bases between. The CDR3 runs to 16 residues. Germline-derived CDR1 and CDR2 are SNHLY and FYNNEI. In DNA, the CDR3 is TGTGCCAGCACGCCGCAGGGAGTGATCCGCGCCGGGGAGCTGTTTTTT. This translates into CASTPQGVIRAGELFF. The whole variable domain, remainder taken from reference TRBV2 and TRBJ2-2, is EPEVTQTPSHQVTQMGQEVILRCVPISNHLYFYWYRQILGQKVEFLVSFYNNEISEKSEIFDDQFSVERPDGSNFTLKIRSTKLEDSAMYFCASTPQGVIRAGELFFGEGSRLTVL.

The sample holds many counts of this clone. V is TRBV28 and J is TRBJ1-4, with TRBD1 identical over 7 bases. Germline V gene lookup returns CDR1 MDHEN and CDR2 SYDVKM. This CDR3 region has 17 residues. The junction had 5 bases not matched to a gene; V was cut back by 1 base and J by 0 bases. The CDR3 region has the DNA TGTGCCAGCAGTTTATACGACAGGGATTCAACTAATGAAAAACTGTTTTTT. It specifies CASSLYDRDSTNEKLFF.

The DNA for the CDR3 is TGTGCCAGTAGTATAGGGGAGGCCTGGGCTCAGCCCCAGCATTTT. Protein sequence: CASSIGEAWAQPQHF. This rearrangement joins TRBV19 to TRBJ1-5; D is ambiguous. V gave up 1 base and J gave up 6 bases, with 13 bases separating them. Germline loops: CDR1 LNHDA, CDR2 SQIVND (reference sequence). The CDR3 length is 15 residues.

V gene TRBV6-5 combines with J gene TRBJ2-7; possible D gene TRBD2, 6 bases. The V end lost 6 bases, the J end lost 6 bases, and 15 bases lay between the germline ends. The CDR3 is 13 residues long. Germline CDR1 is MNHEY and CDR2 is SVGAGI. Here the CDR3 DNA reads TGTGCCAGCAGGGAGGGACTGGACGCCGAGCAGTACTTC. Translated: CASREGLDAEQYF.

The V gene is TRBV2, the J gene TRBJ1-3; D remains ambiguous. V was cut by 0 bases and J by 1 base, with 10 bases left in between. The CDR3 has 16 residues. Germline V gives CDR1 SNHLY, CDR2 FYNNEI. This CDR3 is CASSEALPRSGNTIYF. The CDR3, as DNA: TGTGCCAGCAGTGAAGCGCTTCCACGGTCTGGAAACACCATATATTTT.

The V gene is TRBV7-9, the J gene TRBJ1-2; no reliable D call. With 5 bases removed from V and 5 bases from J, the gap between germline ends came to 12 bases. Germline CDR1 and CDR2: SEHNR and FQNEAQ (reference sequence). The CDR3 runs to 13 residues. The CDR3 nucleotides are TGTGCCAGCAGCCCCGGGGTTGGATATGGCTACACCTTC. It specifies CASSPGVGYGYTF.

This clone turned up a few times. The J gene is TRBJ2-1, the V gene TRBV5-1; D uncertain. Germline loops: CDR1 SGHRS, CDR2 YFSETQ. There are 16 residues in the CDR3. Deletions cut 0 bases from V and 10 bases from J, with 20 bases between. The CDR3 spells CASSLAATNRGGEQFF. CDR3 coding DNA: TGCGCCAGCAGCTTGGCTGCAACAAATCGCGGCGGCGAGCAGTTCTTC.

The DNA for the CDR3 is TGCGCCAGCAGCTTGCGGGACAGAAACACTGAAGCTTTCTTT. Translating it yields CASSLRDRNTEAFF. The chain joins TRBV5-1 to TRBJ1-1, with 7 positions matching TRBD1. The V gene end was trimmed by 1 base and the J gene end by 2 bases; junction bases not matched to a gene: 2. Germline V gene sequence: CDR1 SGHRS, CDR2 YFSETQ. This CDR3 has 14 residues. Full variable domain (outside the CDR3, taken from reference TRBV5-1 and TRBJ1-1): KAGVTQTPRYLIKTRGQQVTLSCSPISGHRSVSWYQQTPGQGLQFLFEYFSETQRNKGNFPGRFSGRQFSNSRSEMNVSTLELGDSALYLCASSLRDRNTEAFFGQGTRLTVV.

The rearrangement uses TRBV30 and TRBJ2-3; 7 bases line up with TRBD2. The V gene's germline CDR1 is GTSNPN and CDR2 SVGIG (reference sequence). The CDR3 loop spans 12 amino acids. The trim removed 3 bases at V and 6 bases at J, leaving 3 bases unmatched. The CDR3 is CAWSPGRDTQYF. The CDR3 DNA is TGTGCCTGGAGCCCCGGGAGGGATACGCAGTATTTT.

The chain's CDR3 is CASSLEGSDTQYF. For the CDR3, the DNA is TGTGCCAGCAGCTTGGAGGGATCAGATACGCAGTATTTT. The V gene is TRBV5-4, the J gene TRBJ2-3; D gene unclear. V lost 0 bases and J 4 bases, leaving 6 bases between the germline ends. The germline V gene encodes CDR1 SGHNT and CDR2 YYREEE (reference sequence). The CDR3 contains 13 residues.

This sequence joins TRBV7-9 and TRBJ1-3; possible D gene TRBD1, 5 bases. Germline CDR1 reads SEHNR; CDR2 reads FQNEAQ (reference sequence). The CDR3 has 14 residues. Trimming shortened V by 4 bases and J by 8 bases, and 15 bases separated the two germline ends. CDR3 DNA sequence: TGTGCCAGCAGCTCGGGACTGCGGCAGGACACCATATATTTT. Translated: CASSSGLRQDTIYF.

This chain connects TRBV5-4 to TRBJ1-2; D gene unclear. This CDR3 has 15 residues. The ends were cut back, 0 bases at V and 2 bases at J, with 11 bases in the middle. Germline V gives CDR1 SGHNT, CDR2 YYREEE (reference sequence). CDR3: CASSLDYWRNYGYTF. The CDR3 DNA follows: TGTGCCAGCAGCTTGGATTATTGGCGGAACTATGGCTACACCTTC.

The chain links TRBV30 to TRBJ2-5; D ambiguous. From germline, CDR1 is GTSNPN and CDR2 SVGIG (reference sequence). The V end lost 8 bases, the J end lost 2 bases, and 6 bases lay between the germline ends. The CDR3 totals 10 residues. This CDR3 reads CALRQETQYF. In nucleotides, the CDR3 is TGTGCCCTCCGACAAGAGACCCAGTACTTC.

This chain uses TRBV7-2 with TRBJ1-2; TRBD1 is a possible D gene (5 bases). The CDR3 length is 15 residues. V was cut by 6 bases and J by 3 bases, with 17 bases left in between. CDR1 is SGHTA, CDR2 FQGNSA, per germline. The CDR3 region has the DNA TGTGCCAGCAGTCCTAGGGTGGGGGGAGACTATGGCTACACCTTC. This gives the protein CASSPRVGGDYGYTF.

The gene calls are TRBV18 and TRBJ1-1; 8 bases line up with TRBD1. The CDR3 extends over 15 amino acids. The ends lost 6 bases at V and 2 bases at J; junction bases unmatched: 8. Germline CDR1 is KGHSH and CDR2 is LQKENI. CDR3 coding DNA: TGTGCCAGCTCCGAACGGACAGGGACAAACACTGAAGCTTTCTTT. Residues: CASSERTGTNTEAFF.

The chain is built from TRBV7-9 and TRBJ2-7, with TRBD2 identical over 7 bases. Per germline, CDR1 SEHNR and CDR2 FQNEAQ (reference sequence). This CDR3 comprises 13 residues. J lost 6 bases, V lost 4 bases, and 6 bases had no gene match. The CDR3 DNA follows: TGTGCCAGCAGCTCCCCGGGGGGTCTCGAGCAGTACTTC. Its translation is CASSSPGGLEQYF.

The genes are TRBV5-1 and TRBJ2-1; 7 bases line up with TRBD2. Germline lookup yields CDR1 SGHRS and CDR2 YFSETQ. This CDR3 has 15 residues. The trim removed 0 bases at V and 7 bases at J, leaving 7 bases unmatched. The CDR3 nucleotides are TGCGCCAGCAGCTTGGCCGGGGCGGGAGTAAATGAGCAGTTCTTC. Protein product: CASSLAGAGVNEQFF. Full variable domain (remainder filled in from reference TRBV5-1 and TRBJ2-1): KAGVTQTPRYLIKTRGQQVTLSCSPISGHRSVSWYQQTPGQGLQFLFEYFSETQRNKGNFPGRFSGRQFSNSRSEMNVSTLELGDSALYLCASSLAGAGVNEQFFGPGTRLTVL.

J is TRBJ2-3 and V is TRBV5-1; TRBD1 matches 10 bases. The CDR3 runs 14 residues. Germline V gene data show CDR1 as SGHRS and CDR2 as YFSETQ. V lost 5 bases and J lost 3; bases outside the gene matches: 3. CDR3 residues: CASRRTGGTDTQYF. Here the CDR3 DNA reads TGCGCCAGCAGGCGGACAGGGGGGACAGATACGCAGTATTTT. The full variable domain, completed using reference TRBV5-1 and TRBJ2-3, is KAGVTQTPRYLIKTRGQQVTLSCSPISGHRSVSWYQQTPGQGLQFLFEYFSETQRNKGNFPGRFSGRQFSNSRSEMNVSTLELGDSALYLCASRRTGGTDTQYFGPGTRLTVL.

This clone appeared once. The chain has TRBV6-6 and TRBJ2-1, with TRBD2 identical over 8 bases. V lost 6 bases and J lost 2; bases outside the gene matches: 6. The CDR3 loop spans 15 amino acids. Germline loops: CDR1 MNHNY, CDR2 SVGAGI (reference sequence). This chain's CDR3 is CASRGTSGAYNEQFF. CDR3 DNA: TGTGCCAGCAGGGGGACTAGTGGGGCCTACAATGAGCAGTTCTTC.